The subject of this entry is one TCR beta chain. Its matching antigen is unknown. These data originate in a study of EBV T-cell therapy then PD-1 blockade in nasopharyngeal carcinoma. Indicated treatment: AdE1-LMPpoly-expanded autologous EBV-specific T-cell therapy followed by anti-PD-1 nivolumab. Repertoires were generated with immunoSEQ multiplex PCR, while TCRdb's copy carries only in-frame clones and drops some. The sample has approximately 25,000 clones; approximately 80% are singletons. The receptor comes from a man aged 40-50 years with nasopharyngeal carcinoma. Material: CD8+ T cells from blood, obtained between days 55 and 70 from a patient whose treatment included autologous EBV-specific T cells and nivolumab.

The CDR3, as DNA: TGTGCCAGTAGTAGGGACTGGGGTGGCACAGATACGCAGTATTTT. Residues: CASSRDWGGTDTQYF. The V call is TRBV19, the J call TRBJ2-3; D is perhaps TRBD2 (6 bases). Trimming took off 4 bases at V and 1 base at J, with 12 bases between the two ends. The germline gives CDR1 LNHDA, CDR2 SQIVND (reference sequence). The CDR3 runs 15 residues. Using reference TRBV19 and TRBJ2-3 for the parts outside the CDR3, the full variable domain is DGGITQSPKYLFRKEGQNVTLSCEQNLNHDAMYWYRQDPGQGLRLIYYSQIVNDFQKGDIAEGYSVSREKKESFPLTVTSAQKNPTAFYLCASSRDWGGTDTQYFGPGTRLTVL.